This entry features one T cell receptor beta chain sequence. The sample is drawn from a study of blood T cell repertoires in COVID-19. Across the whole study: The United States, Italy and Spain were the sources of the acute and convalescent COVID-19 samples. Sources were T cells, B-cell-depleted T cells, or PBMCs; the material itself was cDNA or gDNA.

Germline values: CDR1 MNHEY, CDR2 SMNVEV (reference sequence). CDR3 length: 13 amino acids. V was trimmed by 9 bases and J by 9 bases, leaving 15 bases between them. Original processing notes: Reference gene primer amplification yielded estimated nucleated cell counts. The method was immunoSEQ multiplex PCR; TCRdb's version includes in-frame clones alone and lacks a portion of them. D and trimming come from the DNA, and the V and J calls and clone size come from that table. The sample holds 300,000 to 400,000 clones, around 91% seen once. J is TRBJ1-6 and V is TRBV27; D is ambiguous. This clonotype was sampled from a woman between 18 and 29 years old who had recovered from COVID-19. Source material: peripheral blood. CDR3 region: CASNLGPRSPLHF. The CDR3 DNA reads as TGTGCCAGTAATTTGGGCCCCCGTTCACCCCTCCACTTT.